The clone carrying this T cell receptor (beta chain) has a single count. Its antigen is as yet unknown. Germline-derived CDR1 and CDR2 are SGHVS and FNYEAQ. Trimming removed 8 bases at V and 0 bases at J, with 8 bases between. The CDR3 is 13 residues long. Sequencing was performed with immunoSEQ multiplex PCR; in TCRdb, only in-frame clones are kept and a portion is missing. The sample holds about 93,000 clones, roughly nine tenths seen once. This sample is drawn from a study of T cell responses to AZD1222 COVID-19 vaccine. General study findings and limits: Vaccination with two AZD1222 doses was followed by a rise in Spike-specific TCR breadth and depth.

The chain links TRBV7-6 to TRBJ1-5; D is uncertain. Specimen: peripheral blood, collected 28 days after the second AZD1222 dose. The sequence came from an adult who received the AZD1222 COVID-19 vaccine. CDR3 nucleotides: TGTGCCAGCGCTCGAAGTAGCAATCAGCCCCAGCATTTT. It encodes CASARSSNQPQHF.